The TCR beta chain described here comes from a study of blood T cell repertoires in COVID-19 (dated by TCRdb to about 2020). In terms of the full investigation: Samples from collaborators originated in the United States, Italy and Spain and spanned both the acute and convalescent phases of COVID-19. The prospective study material was composed of cDNA or gDNA derived from T cells, B-cell-depleted T cells, or PBMCs. Subjects who had been exposed to COVID-19, were actively infected with it, or had recovered from it provided the deeply sampled blood TCRbeta repertoires that made up the dataset. A freely available public database, intended as a resource for researchers studying the immune response to SARS-CoV-2, is where the repertoires were released. Samples came from the ongoing ImmuneRACE study (first 160 participants) plus 1,254 subjects from 6 global collaborators. Nearly every sample came with metadata listing a de-identified subject ID, COVID-19 status, age in years and sex. Where HLA class I and class II types were available, the types were taken from metadata supplied by the sample provider, not from assay-based typing. Summary of the overall study and its limitations: How much clinical and demographic metadata was included differed by source and by participant, and the metadata was provided uncurated.

The immunoSEQ Assay, a bias-controlled multiplex PCR, was used to amplify TCRbeta CDR3 regions from genomic DNA. As for how the authors treated the data: The number of nucleated cells in each sample was estimated by amplification of reference gene primers within the assay. To quantify the absolute abundance of each unique TCRbeta CDR3 rearrangement, sequence reads were collapsed and filtered. For each sample, productive Simpson clonality was calculated as the square root of Simpson's diversity index over productive rearrangements. The table comes from immuneACCESS by way of TCRdb, which keeps in-frame sequences with V and J called. Part of the clones is missing from these tables; in studies checked, under half for an unresolved V gene and the rest for unknown reasons. V, J and clone size derive from that table, while D and trimming were established from the DNA sequence. The sample table lists roughly 110,000 clones, 71% of them with a count of one. The ten largest make up 0.75% to 1% of the sample.

CDR1 and CDR2 are read off the germline V gene as MNHEY and SVGAGI. The germline V and J ends show losses of 7 bases and 8 bases respectively, and no gene match explains 17 bases of the junction. From its cysteine to its phenylalanine, the CDR3 spans 15 amino acids. The retained sequence is limited to the CDR3, 45 bases, with the frame set at the first base. Comment on this clone: Its antigen is currently not known. The record has no base qualities; no much larger clone is one base away.

The collaborating institutions used their own protocols to collect whole blood in K2EDTA tubes. For TCRbeta analysis, collaborator samples were shipped as frozen whole blood, as isolated PBMCs, or as DNA extracted from either sample type. This sequence uses TRBV6-5 and TRBJ2-7, with 7 middle bases fitting TRBD1. Sequences were obtained from peripheral blood. This TCR was recovered from a human donor with acute or convalescent COVID-19. The donor label of this sample is uncertain. The sequenced DNA is TGTGCCAGCAAGAGAGAGGGGCAGGGGGTCTCCCAGCAGTACTTC. Its coded protein is CASKREGQGVSQQYF.